This T cell receptor beta chain originates from a study of blood T cells in healthy people across ages. Study-wide points: Long-lived and aged donors differed, with more naive CD4+ cells and higher diversity in the long-lived.

Every donor provided approximately 10 milliliters of peripheral blood. For the second PCR, which ran for roughly 6 to 12 cycles, a sample-barcoded 5' primer and a J-beta primer mix were used. Carrying 12 random nucleotides, a template-switch adaptor labeled each individual cDNA molecule. One entry per CDR3 protein, called by TCRdb with MiXCR from the 5' RACE reads. The table includes about 640,000 distinct CDR3 sequences, 45% to 65% detected once. CDR1 and CDR2 from the germline V gene are SGHRS and YFSETQ. The CDR3 loop spans 15 amino acids. The V end lost 4 bases, the J end lost 8 bases, and 21 bases lay between the germline ends. Details on this clonotype: As yet, its antigen is unknown.

The sequenced material came from blood. J is TRBJ1-2 and V is TRBV5-1; no firm D call. This clonotype originated in a man in his sixties in good health. CDR3 amino acids: CASSLGVGQVQGYTF. The CDR3 coding sequence is TGCGCCAGCAGCCTGGGTGTTGGGCAGGTGCAAGGCTACACCTTC.